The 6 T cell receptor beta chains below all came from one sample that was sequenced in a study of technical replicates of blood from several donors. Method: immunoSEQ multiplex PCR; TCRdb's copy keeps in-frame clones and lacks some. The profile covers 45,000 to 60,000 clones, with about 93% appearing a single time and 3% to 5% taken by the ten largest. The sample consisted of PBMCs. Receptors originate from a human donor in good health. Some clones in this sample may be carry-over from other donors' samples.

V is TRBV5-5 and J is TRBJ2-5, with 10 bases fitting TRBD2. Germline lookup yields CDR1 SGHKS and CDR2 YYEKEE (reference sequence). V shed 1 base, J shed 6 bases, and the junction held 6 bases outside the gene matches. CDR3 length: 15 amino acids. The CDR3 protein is CASSLTLAGVKTQYF. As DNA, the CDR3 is TGTGCCAGCAGCTTGACGCTAGCGGGAGTTAAGACCCAGTACTTC.

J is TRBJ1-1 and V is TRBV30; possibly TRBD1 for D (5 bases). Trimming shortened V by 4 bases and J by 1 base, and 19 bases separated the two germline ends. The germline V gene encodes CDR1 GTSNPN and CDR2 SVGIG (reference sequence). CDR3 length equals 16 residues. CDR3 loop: CAWIIPLRGSNTEAFF. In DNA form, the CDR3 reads TGTGCCTGGATCATCCCCCTGCGGGGGTCGAACACTGAAGCTTTCTTT.

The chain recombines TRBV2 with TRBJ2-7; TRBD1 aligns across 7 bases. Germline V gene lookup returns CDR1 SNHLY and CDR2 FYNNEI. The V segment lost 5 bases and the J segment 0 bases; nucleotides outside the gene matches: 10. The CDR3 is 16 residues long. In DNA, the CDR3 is TGTGCCAGCAGTCGAGACAGGGTCCCCTACTCCTACGAGCAGTACTTC. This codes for CASSRDRVPYSYEQYF.

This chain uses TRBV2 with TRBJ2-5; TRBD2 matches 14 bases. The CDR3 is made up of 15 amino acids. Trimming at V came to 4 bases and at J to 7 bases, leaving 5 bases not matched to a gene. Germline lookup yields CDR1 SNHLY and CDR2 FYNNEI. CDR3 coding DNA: TGTGCCAGCAGTGGACTAGCGGGGGGGCTTAGGACCCAGTACTTC. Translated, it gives CASSGLAGGLRTQYF.

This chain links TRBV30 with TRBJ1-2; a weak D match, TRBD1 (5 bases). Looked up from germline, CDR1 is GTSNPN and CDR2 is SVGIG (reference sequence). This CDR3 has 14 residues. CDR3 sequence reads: CAKDTPTVNYGYTF. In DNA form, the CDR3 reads TGTGCAAAAGACACCCCGACAGTTAACTATGGCTACACCTTC.

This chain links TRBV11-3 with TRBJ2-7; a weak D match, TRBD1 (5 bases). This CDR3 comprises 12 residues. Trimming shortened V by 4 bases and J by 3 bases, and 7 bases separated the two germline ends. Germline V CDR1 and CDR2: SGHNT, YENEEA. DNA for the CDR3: TGTGCCAGCAGCTCGGACAACTACGAGCAGTACTTC. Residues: CASSSDNYEQYF.